These T cell receptor beta chains were read from a single sample in a study of human thymus T cells. Here immunoSEQ multiplex PCR was the method, and the copy in TCRdb shows in-frame clones only, minus some. The table lists 45,000 to 50,000 clones, 95% of them singletons, with 0.15% to 0.2% in the top ten. Sequencing was carried out using blood. These receptor sequences come from a girl in the first two years of life with a congenital heart defect but otherwise immunologically healthy. Both conserved end residues are part of each CDR3. A D gene is named only where the DNA matches it firmly. Not every row has a clone size; where given, it reads once, few, many or a size class.

v_call,clone_size,d_call,j_call,cdr3_nt,cdr3_aa
TRBV15,-,TRBD1,TRBJ1-2,TGTGCCACCAGCAGAGATGACAGGGTATCCAACGATGGCTACACCTTC,CATSRDDRVSNDGYTF
TRBV5-5,-,-,TRBJ2-3,TGTGCCAGCAGCTTGTCGGAGGGGAGGGATACGCAGTATTTT,CASSLSEGRDTQYF
TRBV7-9,-,-,TRBJ2-1,TGTGCCAGCAGCTTCGGTAGCGAATACAATGAGCAGTTCTTC,CASSFGSEYNEQFF
TRBV5-6,-,-,TRBJ2-1,TGTGCCAGCAGCTGGGGTTGGAGGGCCTTCAATGAGCAGTTCTTC,CASSWGWRAFNEQFF
TRBV5-1,once,TRBD2,TRBJ2-3,TGCGCCAGCCAGAAGCGGGAGAATACAGATACGCAGTATTTT,CASQKRENTDTQYF
TRBV4-1,once,-,TRBJ1-1,TGCGCCAGCAGCCAAGACGGCAGGGAGGACACTGAAGCTTTCTTT,CASSQDGREDTEAFF
TRBV6-6,-,TRBD2,TRBJ2-7,TGTGCCAGCAGTCCCTCCGGGACTAGAGGGGACGAGCAGTACTTC,CASSPSGTRGDEQYF
TRBV7-2,-,-,TRBJ2-2,TGTGCCAGCGGGCACAGCACCGGGGAGCTGTTTTTT,CASGHSTGELFF
TRBV19,-,TRBD1,TRBJ2-3,TGTGCCAGTAGGGGGAGGACAGGGGAGGATACGCAGTATTTT,CASRGRTGEDTQYF
TRBV5-1,-,-,TRBJ1-2,TGCGCCAGCAGCTTGGCGGCCTTAGGGGGCTACACCTTC,CASSLAALGGYTF
TRBV7-2,-,-,TRBJ1-3,TGTGCCAGCAGCCCTCAATCCCGGCCCACTGGAAACACCATATATTTT,CASSPQSRPTGNTIYF
TRBV27,-,-,TRBJ2-7,TGTGCCAGCATGAAAACTAGGTCCTCCTACGAGCAGTACTTC,CASMKTRSSYEQYF
TRBV29-1,-,-,TRBJ1-3,TGCAGCGTTGAGTACAGCCTCTCTGGAAACACCATATATTTT,CSVEYSLSGNTIYF
TRBV6-6,-,-,TRBJ2-5,TGTGCCAGCAGGCCTAGAGGGGCTACGGAGACCCAGTACTTC,CASRPRGATETQYF
TRBV2,-,-,TRBJ1-2,TGTGCCAGCAGTGACTCGCGGGGGCCCTATGGCTACACCTTC,CASSDSRGPYGYTF
TRBV7-2,-,TRBD2,TRBJ2-2,TGTGCCAGCAGCTTAGTGGCTAGCGGGATCGGGGAGCTGTTTTTT,CASSLVASGIGELFF
TRBV7-2,-,-,TRBJ2-5,TGTGCCAGCAGCTTAGAGATACAAGAGACCCAGTACTTC,CASSLEIQETQYF
TRBV5-6,once,TRBD2,TRBJ2-3,TGTGCCAGCAGCCTTCGCACCAGCGGGAGCGTAGATACGCAGTATTTT,CASSLRTSGSVDTQYF
TRBV9,-,TRBD1,TRBJ2-5,TGTGCCAGCAGCGTAGACAGGGGCCAAGAGACCCAGTACTTC,CASSVDRGQETQYF
TRBV19,-,TRBD1,TRBJ2-3,TGTGCCAGTGCCCCGTGGACAGGGAGCACAGATACGCAGTATTTT,CASAPWTGSTDTQYF
TRBV5-1,-,-,TRBJ1-4,TGCGCCAGCAGCTTGGGAGGACAGAATGAAAAACTGTTTTTT,CASSLGGQNEKLFF
TRBV6-5,-,-,TRBJ1-1,TGTGCCAGCAGTTTCAGAGGGAACACTGAAGCTTTCTTT,CASSFRGNTEAFF
TRBV12-5,-,TRBD1,TRBJ1-4,TGTGCTAGTGGTTTGATTAAGGACAGGGGTTCCCTGTTTTTT,CASGLIKDRGSLFF
TRBV2,-,TRBD1,TRBJ1-3,TGTGCCAGTCTACAGGGGGCGACTGGAAACACCATATATTTT,CASLQGATGNTIYF
TRBV28,once,-,TRBJ2-1,TGTGCCAGCAGCAGCGGGCAGGGAACCTACAATGAGCAGTTCTTC,CASSSGQGTYNEQFF
TRBV7-9,-,TRBD2,TRBJ2-1,TGTGCCAGCAGCTCACGGGAGGAGAGCTCCTACAATGAGCAGTTCTTC,CASSSREESSYNEQFF
TRBV28,few,-,TRBJ2-5,TGTGCCAGCAGTTTATACCGTTACCAAGAGACCCAGTACTTC,CASSLYRYQETQYF
TRBV5-6,-,TRBD2,TRBJ2-7,TGTGCCAGCAGCTTGCCCGGGAGGGCCCCCTACGAGCAGTACTTC,CASSLPGRAPYEQYF
TRBV20-1,-,-,TRBJ2-1,TGCAGTGCTTCATTCAATGAGCAGTTCTTC,CSASFNEQFF
TRBV5-6,-,-,TRBJ1-3,TGTGCCAGCAGCTTGGGACAGACGAGCTCTGGAAACACCATATATTTT,CASSLGQTSSGNTIYF
TRBV27,once,-,TRBJ2-7,TGTGCCAGCAGACCCTATTTAGCGCAGGGGTCCTACGAGCAGTACTTC,CASRPYLAQGSYEQYF
TRBV25-1,-,TRBD1,TRBJ1-1,TGTGCCAGCAGTGACGCCGGACAGGGCACCACTGAAGCTTTCTTT,CASSDAGQGTTEAFF